This T cell receptor beta chain was sequenced in a study of identical twins. Germline CDR1 reads SNHLY; CDR2 reads FYNNEI. The CDR3 extends over 13 amino acids. The V end was cut by 8 bases, the J end by 2 bases, with 11 bases between. Study-level results: Models predicted less out-of-frame TCR alpha sharing in monozygotic twins than was found.

In regard to this clonotype: As yet, its antigen is unknown.

TCRdb reprocessed the 5' RACE reads via MiXCR and lists one record per CDR3 protein. The sample includes about 520,000 distinct CDR3 sequences, approximately 22% of them seen just once. The sample also formed part of further work on T cells expressing NK-cell markers.

The source is a woman in her late teens or twenties in good health. Input material: CD4+ T cells sorted from blood. The genes are TRBV2 and TRBJ2-3, with a weak D call TRBD1 (6 bases). The CDR3 nucleotides are TGTGCCAGCCCGGACAGCTCCACAGATACGCAGTATTTT. Protein product: CASPDSSTDTQYF.